This T cell receptor (beta chain) was identified in a study of T-cell reconstitution after alpha-beta-depleted transplantation in children. The study's findings and limits: Day-60 TCRbeta diversity that was high in some patients was derived from surviving recipient T cells and thymic progenitors. In patients about two months after transplant, alpha-beta T cells reportedly arose from several hundred expanded graft clones. Among T cells one year after transplant, newly produced cells accounted for most counts and diversity.

This clonotype has a handful of counts. Its specificity is unknown. Unique molecular identifiers were incorporated when the TCRbeta library was constructed. TCRdb reprocessed the PCR reads with MiXCR, giving one entry per CDR3 protein. The sample has 500,000 to 750,000 distinct CDR3 sequences, over 20% seen once. V dropped 11 bases and J dropped 3; count of bases not matched to a gene: 4. Germline V gene sequence: CDR1 MDHEN, CDR2 SYDVKM. The CDR3 spans 12 residues. This chain connects TRBV28 to TRBJ2-7, with TRBD1 matching over 10 bases. This clonotype was obtained from a boy less than two years old with Wiskott-Aldrich syndrome, due to receive a stem cell transplant. Sequences were derived from PBMCs, sampled before TCRalphabeta/CD19-depleted stem cell transplant. The CDR3 DNA is TGTGCCGGGGGGGACAGGGGCTACGAGCAGTACTTC. The encoded protein is CAGGDRGYEQYF. Combining the CDR3 with reference TRBV28 and TRBJ2-7 gives the whole variable domain DVKVTQSSRYLVKRTGEKVFLECVQDMDHENMFWYRQDPGLGLRLIYFSYDVKMKEKGDIPEGYSVSREKKERFSLILESASTNQTSMYLCAGGDRGYEQYFGPGTRLTVT.